This T cell receptor beta chain is from a study of T cell responses to AZD1222 COVID-19 vaccine. TCRdb keeps only in-frame clones here, not all; method: immunoSEQ multiplex PCR. The sample lists about 110,000 clones, about 89% occurring once. Germline V lookup: CDR1 LNHNV, CDR2 YYDKDF (reference sequence). Trimming took off 3 bases at V and 8 bases at J, with 17 bases between the two ends. CDR3 length equals 15 residues. V usage is TRBV15 and J usage is TRBJ1-5, with D unclear. Sequenced here: peripheral blood, sampled on day 0 of AZD1222 vaccination. This clonotype was obtained from an adult in good health. The CDR3 DNA is TGTGCCACCAGCAGGTTGGGGTCGGGAGGGAAGCCCCAGCATTTT. This translates into CATSRLGSGGKPQHF.